The rows below give T cell receptor beta chains drawn from one sample of a study of regulatory T cells in long-lasting Graves disease. MiXCR, run by TCRdb on the multiplex PCR reads, gives a single entry per CDR3 protein. Found here are about 430,000 distinct CDR3 sequences, approximately 16% of them singletons; the top ten hold roughly 8%. This sample was shared with a second study, whose subject was T cells in Graves' hyperthyroidism and ophthalmopathy.

The specimen was peripheral blood mononuclear cells (PBMCs), collected at new diagnosis, from a patient treated with antithyroid drugs. Receptors originate from a middle-aged woman with Graves disease. The conserved cysteine and the conserved F or W are not part of the CDR3 here. Each record gives: J gene, V gene, CDR3 protein.

j_call: TRBJ2-7
v_call: TRBV2
cdr3_aa: ASSDPGQSYEQY

j_call: TRBJ2-5
v_call: TRBV19
cdr3_aa: ASSISSRVGETQY

j_call: TRBJ2-1
v_call: TRBV24-1
cdr3_aa: ATSDFTAGSEQF

j_call: TRBJ2-1
v_call: TRBV4-1
cdr3_aa: ASSQVTDNEQF

j_call: TRBJ2-7
v_call: TRBV29-1
cdr3_aa: IPPGAGGATICEQY

j_call: TRBJ2-1
v_call: TRBV10-2
cdr3_aa: ASSDPNLRGAHEQF

j_call: TRBJ1-1
v_call: TRBV30
cdr3_aa: AWEPGNTEAF

j_call: TRBJ1-1
v_call: TRBV20-1
cdr3_aa: SASGGGLDTEAF

j_call: TRBJ2-1
v_call: TRBV7-3
cdr3_aa: ASSLEAAGAHEQF

j_call: TRBJ1-3
v_call: TRBV19
cdr3_aa: ASREGTYSGNTIY

j_call: TRBJ1-2
v_call: TRBV30
cdr3_aa: AWRQGGYGYT

j_call: TRBJ1-3
v_call: TRBV5-6
cdr3_aa: ASSMGLHSGNTIY

j_call: TRBJ2-7
v_call: TRBV12-3/TRBV12-4
cdr3_aa: ASSSGTGKAPPYYEQY

j_call: TRBJ2-7
v_call: TRBV7-9
cdr3_aa: ASRLEGLHEQY

j_call: TRBJ2-1
v_call: TRBV12-3/TRBV12-4
cdr3_aa: ASSQGVNEQF

j_call: TRBJ1-1
v_call: TRBV16
cdr3_aa: ASSQWRGLGTEAF

j_call: TRBJ1-6
v_call: TRBV2
cdr3_aa: ASGGGSGWNSPLH

j_call: TRBJ2-1
v_call: TRBV2
cdr3_aa: ASSGTGINNEQF

j_call: TRBJ2-1
v_call: TRBV27
cdr3_aa: ASSRLAGGQNEQF

j_call: TRBJ2-5
v_call: TRBV28
cdr3_aa: ASSLEGGRETQY

j_call: TRBJ2-2
v_call: TRBV7-2
cdr3_aa: ASSPQVANTGELF

j_call: TRBJ2-4
v_call: TRBV6-2/TRBV6-3
cdr3_aa: ASSVGGAKNIQY

j_call: TRBJ2-1
v_call: TRBV7-9
cdr3_aa: ASSLALGLAGGHGEQF

j_call: TRBJ1-5
v_call: TRBV27
cdr3_aa: ASSLYRGDQPQH

j_call: TRBJ2-3
v_call: TRBV13
cdr3_aa: ASSLVASGITDTQY

j_call: TRBJ2-7
v_call: TRBV4-1
cdr3_aa: ASSRTGGGFAGEAYEQY

j_call: TRBJ1-5
v_call: TRBV6-1
cdr3_aa: ASSEEWGNNQPQH

j_call: TRBJ2-7
v_call: TRBV30
cdr3_aa: AWSDDTGYEQY

j_call: TRBJ2-5
v_call: TRBV29-1
cdr3_aa: SVRRETQY

j_call: TRBJ2-7
v_call: TRBV5-4
cdr3_aa: AASGGASYEQY

j_call: TRBJ2-7
v_call: TRBV27
cdr3_aa: ASSFGQAPAYEQY

j_call: TRBJ2-1
v_call: TRBV12-3/TRBV12-4
cdr3_aa: ASSLRLGGNEQF

j_call: TRBJ1-2
v_call: TRBV29-1
cdr3_aa: SVVGTLYGYT

j_call: TRBJ2-7
v_call: TRBV28
cdr3_aa: ASTPRLDSYEQY

j_call: TRBJ1-4
v_call: TRBV2
cdr3_aa: ASSGGSAEDEKLF

j_call: TRBJ2-1
v_call: TRBV7-9
cdr3_aa: ASSSGQGEYNEQF

j_call: TRBJ2-3
v_call: TRBV12-3/TRBV12-4
cdr3_aa: ASSKQGPTDTQY

j_call: TRBJ2-7
v_call: TRBV30
cdr3_aa: AWSVLGAEQY

j_call: TRBJ2-7
v_call: TRBV4-1
cdr3_aa: ASSQVKRRGGEQY

j_call: TRBJ2-3
v_call: TRBV20-1
cdr3_aa: SARGRATDTQY

j_call: TRBJ2-7
v_call: TRBV5-6
cdr3_aa: ASSLAAGGPIEQY

j_call: TRBJ2-1
v_call: TRBV28
cdr3_aa: ASSTPGLAGSQF

j_call: TRBJ2-2
v_call: TRBV11-2
cdr3_aa: ASSLGRLNTGELF

j_call: TRBJ1-1
v_call: TRBV6-1
cdr3_aa: ASMGEGPEAF

j_call: TRBJ2-3
v_call: TRBV11-2
cdr3_aa: ASSFRLAGGPGADTQY

j_call: TRBJ1-6
v_call: TRBV6-2/TRBV6-3
cdr3_aa: ASSSTGPDNSPLH

j_call: TRBJ2-1
v_call: TRBV20-1
cdr3_aa: SASGTSFPSSYNEQF

j_call: TRBJ2-1
v_call: TRBV13
cdr3_aa: ASSFVAGAYNEQF

j_call: -
v_call: TRBV19
cdr3_aa: ASSISPYRGEQIYEQY

j_call: TRBJ2-7
v_call: TRBV9
cdr3_aa: ASSPTMGGYEQY

j_call: TRBJ2-3
v_call: TRBV27
cdr3_aa: ASSLHRVLGTDTQY

j_call: TRBJ1-1
v_call: TRBV2
cdr3_aa: ASSERDSRAEAF

j_call: TRBJ2-2
v_call: TRBV24-1
cdr3_aa: ATSVTGTGELF

j_call: TRBJ1-5
v_call: TRBV28
cdr3_aa: ASSPASGAASAYSNQPQH

j_call: TRBJ1-6
v_call: TRBV12-3/TRBV12-4
cdr3_aa: ASSLEGGANSPLH

j_call: TRBJ1-2
v_call: TRBV20-1
cdr3_aa: SARDRLLDGYT

j_call: TRBJ2-6
v_call: TRBV3-1
cdr3_aa: ASSLPPGTSGSLAGANVLT

j_call: TRBJ2-7
v_call: TRBV25-1
cdr3_aa: ASSEFAAGRMSYEQY

j_call: TRBJ2-7
v_call: TRBV2
cdr3_aa: ASRSSYVQY

j_call: TRBJ2-2
v_call: TRBV10-1
cdr3_aa: ASSDRDTGELF